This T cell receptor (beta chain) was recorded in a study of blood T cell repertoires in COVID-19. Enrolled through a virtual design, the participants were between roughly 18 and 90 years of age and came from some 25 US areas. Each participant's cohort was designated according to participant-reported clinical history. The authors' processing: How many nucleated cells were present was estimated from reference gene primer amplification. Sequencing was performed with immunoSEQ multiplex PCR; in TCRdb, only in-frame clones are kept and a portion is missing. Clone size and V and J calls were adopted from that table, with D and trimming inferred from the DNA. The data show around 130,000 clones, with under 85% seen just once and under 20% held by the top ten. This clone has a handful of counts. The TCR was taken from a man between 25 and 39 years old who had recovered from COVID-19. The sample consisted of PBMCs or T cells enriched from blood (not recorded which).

This CDR3 is CASSPPGSNMNTEAFF. The DNA of the CDR3 is TGTGCCAGCTCACCACCGGGGAGTAACATGAACACTGAAGCTTTCTTT. The chain has TRBV18 and TRBJ1-1, with D unclear. Germline CDR1 KGHSH, CDR2 LQKENI. Trimming took 0 bases from V and 0 from J, leaving 11 bases between them. This CDR3 region has 16 residues.